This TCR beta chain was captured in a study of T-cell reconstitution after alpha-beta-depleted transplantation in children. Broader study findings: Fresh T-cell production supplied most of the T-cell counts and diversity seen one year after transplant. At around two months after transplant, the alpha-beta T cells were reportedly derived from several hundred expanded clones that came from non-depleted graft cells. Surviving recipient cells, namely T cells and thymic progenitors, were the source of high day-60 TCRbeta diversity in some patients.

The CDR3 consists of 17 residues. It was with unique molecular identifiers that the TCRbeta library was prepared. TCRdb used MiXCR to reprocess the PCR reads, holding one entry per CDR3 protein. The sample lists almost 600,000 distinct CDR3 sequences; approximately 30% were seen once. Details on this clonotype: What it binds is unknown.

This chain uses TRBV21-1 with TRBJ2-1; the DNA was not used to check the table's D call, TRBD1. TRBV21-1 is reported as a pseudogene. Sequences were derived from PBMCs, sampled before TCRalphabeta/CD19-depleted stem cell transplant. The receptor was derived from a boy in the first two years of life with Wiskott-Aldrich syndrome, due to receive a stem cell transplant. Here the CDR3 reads CASSIHRQGLSYNEQFF. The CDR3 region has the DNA TGTGCCAGCAGCATCCACCGACAGGGGTTGTCTTACAATGAGCAGTTCTTC.